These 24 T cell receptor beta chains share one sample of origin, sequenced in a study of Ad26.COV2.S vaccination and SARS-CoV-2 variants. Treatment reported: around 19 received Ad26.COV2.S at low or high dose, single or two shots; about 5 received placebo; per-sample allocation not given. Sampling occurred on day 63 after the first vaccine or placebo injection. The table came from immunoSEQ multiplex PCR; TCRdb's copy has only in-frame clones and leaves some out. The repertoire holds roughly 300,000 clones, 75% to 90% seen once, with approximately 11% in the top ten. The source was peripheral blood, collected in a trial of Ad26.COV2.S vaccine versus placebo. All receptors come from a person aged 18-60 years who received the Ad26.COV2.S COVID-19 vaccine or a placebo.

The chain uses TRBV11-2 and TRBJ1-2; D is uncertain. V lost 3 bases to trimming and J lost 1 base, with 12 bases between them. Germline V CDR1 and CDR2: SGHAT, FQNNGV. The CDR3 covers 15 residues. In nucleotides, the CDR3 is TGTGCCAGCAGCTTGGGCAGGACTAATAACTATGGCTACACCTTC. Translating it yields CASSLGRTNNYGYTF.

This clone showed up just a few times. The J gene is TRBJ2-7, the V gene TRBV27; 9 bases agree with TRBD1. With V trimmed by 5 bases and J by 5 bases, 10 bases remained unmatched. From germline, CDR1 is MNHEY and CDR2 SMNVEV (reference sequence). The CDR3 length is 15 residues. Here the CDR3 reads CASSASGQGSHEQYF. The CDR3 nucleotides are TGTGCCAGCAGTGCGTCGGGACAGGGAAGCCACGAGCAGTACTTC.

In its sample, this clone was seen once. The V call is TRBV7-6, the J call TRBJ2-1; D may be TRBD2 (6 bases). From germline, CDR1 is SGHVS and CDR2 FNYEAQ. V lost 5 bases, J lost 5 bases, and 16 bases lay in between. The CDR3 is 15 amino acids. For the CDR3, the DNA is TGTGCCAGCAGCCCCCTCCTGGGACTCAACAATGAGCAGTTCTTC. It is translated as CASSPLLGLNNEQFF.

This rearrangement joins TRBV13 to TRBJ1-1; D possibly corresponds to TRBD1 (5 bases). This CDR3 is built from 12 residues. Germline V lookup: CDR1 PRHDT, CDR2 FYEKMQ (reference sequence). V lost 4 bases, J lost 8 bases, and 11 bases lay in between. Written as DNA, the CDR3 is TGTGCCAGCAGCTCCTCCGGGGCCGAAGCTTTCTTT. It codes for CASSSSGAEAFF. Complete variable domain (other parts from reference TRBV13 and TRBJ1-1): AAGVIQSPRHLIKEKRETATLKCYPIPRHDTVYWYQQGPGQDPQFLISFYEKMQSDKGSIPDRFSAQQFSDYHSELNMSSLELGDSALYFCASSSSGAEAFFGQGTRLTVV.

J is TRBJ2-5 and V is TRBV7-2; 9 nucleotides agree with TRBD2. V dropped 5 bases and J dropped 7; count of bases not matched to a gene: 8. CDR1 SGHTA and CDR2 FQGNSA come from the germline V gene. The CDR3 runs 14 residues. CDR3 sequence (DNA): TGTGCCAGCAGCGCGGGGACTAGCCCCGGGACCCAGTACTTC. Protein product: CASSAGTSPGTQYF.

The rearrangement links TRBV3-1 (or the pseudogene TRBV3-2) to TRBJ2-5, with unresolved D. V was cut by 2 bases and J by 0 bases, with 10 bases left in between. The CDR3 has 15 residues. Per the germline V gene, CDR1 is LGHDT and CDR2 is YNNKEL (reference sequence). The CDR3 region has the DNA TGTGCCAGCAGCCAATTTACAAGGTACCAAGAGACCCAGTACTTC. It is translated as CASSQFTRYQETQYF.

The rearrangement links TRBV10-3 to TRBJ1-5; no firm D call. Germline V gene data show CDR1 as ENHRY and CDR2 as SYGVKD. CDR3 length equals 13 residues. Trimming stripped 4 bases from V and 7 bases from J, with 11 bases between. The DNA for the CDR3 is TGTGCCATCAGTGTAAAGGGAAACCAGCCCCAGCATTTT. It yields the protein CAISVKGNQPQHF.

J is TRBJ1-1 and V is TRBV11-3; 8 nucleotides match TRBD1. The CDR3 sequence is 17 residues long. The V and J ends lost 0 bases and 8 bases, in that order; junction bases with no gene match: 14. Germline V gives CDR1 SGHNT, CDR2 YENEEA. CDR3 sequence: CASSLDPLGGDRLEAFF. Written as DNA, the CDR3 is TGTGCCAGCAGCTTAGACCCACTGGGGGGGGACAGGTTAGAAGCTTTCTTT.

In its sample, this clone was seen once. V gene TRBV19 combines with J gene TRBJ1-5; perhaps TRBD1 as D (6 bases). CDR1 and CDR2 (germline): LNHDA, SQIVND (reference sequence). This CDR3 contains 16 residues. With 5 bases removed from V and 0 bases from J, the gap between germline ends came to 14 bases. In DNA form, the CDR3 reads TGTGCCAGTAGTTCAATACAGGGTTATAGCAATCAGCCCCAGCATTTT. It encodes CASSSIQGYSNQPQHF. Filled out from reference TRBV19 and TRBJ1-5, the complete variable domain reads DGGITQSPKYLFRKEGQNVTLSCEQNLNHDAMYWYRQDPGQGLRLIYYSQIVNDFQKGDIAEGYSVSREKKESFPLTVTSAQKNPTAFYLCASSSIQGYSNQPQHFGDGTRLSIL.

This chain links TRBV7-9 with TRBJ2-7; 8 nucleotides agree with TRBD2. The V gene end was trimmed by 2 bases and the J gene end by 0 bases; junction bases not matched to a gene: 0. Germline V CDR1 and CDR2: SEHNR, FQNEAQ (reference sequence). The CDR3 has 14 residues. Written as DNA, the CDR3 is TGTGCCAGCAGCTTAAGCGGGAGCTCCTACGAGCAGTACTTC. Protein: CASSLSGSSYEQYF.

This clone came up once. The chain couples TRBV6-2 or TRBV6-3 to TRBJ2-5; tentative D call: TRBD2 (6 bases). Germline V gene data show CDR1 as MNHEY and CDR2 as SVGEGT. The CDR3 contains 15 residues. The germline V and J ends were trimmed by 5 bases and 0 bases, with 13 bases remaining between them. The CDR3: CASSPAGWYQETQYF. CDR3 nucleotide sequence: TGTGCCAGCAGTCCCGCGGGGTGGTACCAAGAGACCCAGTACTTC.

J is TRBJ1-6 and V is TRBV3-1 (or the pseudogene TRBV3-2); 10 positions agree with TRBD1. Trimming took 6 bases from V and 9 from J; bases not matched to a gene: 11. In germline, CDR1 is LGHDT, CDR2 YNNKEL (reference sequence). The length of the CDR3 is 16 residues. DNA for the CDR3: TGTGCCAGCAGTGAATGGTGGGGACAGGGGACTTCACCCCTCCACTTT. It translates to CASSEWWGQGTSPLHF.

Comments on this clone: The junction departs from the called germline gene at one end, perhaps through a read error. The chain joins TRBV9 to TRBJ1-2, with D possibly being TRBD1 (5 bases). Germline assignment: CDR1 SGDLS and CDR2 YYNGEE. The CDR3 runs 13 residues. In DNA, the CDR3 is TGTGCCAGCAGCCCGGGGGGAGAGGTCTTGAGTGTCTTC. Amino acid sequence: CASSPGGEVLSVF.

The CDR3 DNA is TGTGCCAGCAGTGGCAATCAGCGTGATACGCAGTATTTT. This sequence encodes CASSGNQRDTQYF. The chain uses TRBV7-2 and TRBJ2-3; no definite D call. Per germline, CDR1 SGHTA and CDR2 FQGNSA. Trimming removed 6 bases at V and 6 bases at J, with 13 bases between. The CDR3 extends over 13 amino acids.

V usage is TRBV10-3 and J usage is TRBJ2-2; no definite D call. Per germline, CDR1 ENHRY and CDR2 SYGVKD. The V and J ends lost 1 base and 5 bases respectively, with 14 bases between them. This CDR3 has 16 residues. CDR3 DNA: TGTGCCATCAGTGAGTTGCAACCCAGGCCAACCGGGGAGCTGTTTTTT. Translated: CAISELQPRPTGELFF.

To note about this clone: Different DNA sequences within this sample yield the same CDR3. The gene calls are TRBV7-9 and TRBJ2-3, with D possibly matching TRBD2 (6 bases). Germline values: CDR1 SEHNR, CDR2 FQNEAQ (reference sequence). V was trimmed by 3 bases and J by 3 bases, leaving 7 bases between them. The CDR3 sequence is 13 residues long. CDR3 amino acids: CASSLGGTDTQYF. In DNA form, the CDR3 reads TGTGCCAGCAGCTTGGGGGGTACAGATACGCAGTATTTT.

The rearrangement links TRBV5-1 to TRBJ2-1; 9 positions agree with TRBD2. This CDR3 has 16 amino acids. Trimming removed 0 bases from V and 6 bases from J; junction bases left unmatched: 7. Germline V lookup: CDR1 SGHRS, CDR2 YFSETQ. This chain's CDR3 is CASSLDRAGGSNEQFF. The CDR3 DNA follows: TGCGCCAGCAGCTTGGACCGAGCGGGGGGCTCCAATGAGCAGTTCTTC.

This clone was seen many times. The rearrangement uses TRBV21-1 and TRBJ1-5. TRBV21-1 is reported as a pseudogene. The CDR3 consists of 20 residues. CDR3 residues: CASSNDQGTARGYSNQPQHF. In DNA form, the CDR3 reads TGTGCCAGCAGCAACGACCAAGGGACGGCAAGAGGGTATAGCAATCAGCCCCAGCATTTT.

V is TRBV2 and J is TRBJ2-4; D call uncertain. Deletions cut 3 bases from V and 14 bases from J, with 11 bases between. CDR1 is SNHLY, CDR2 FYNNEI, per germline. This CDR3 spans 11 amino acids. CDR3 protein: CASSDEDAKYF. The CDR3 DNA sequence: TGTGCCAGCAGTGATGAGGACGCCAAGTACTTC. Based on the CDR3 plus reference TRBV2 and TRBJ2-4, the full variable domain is EPEVTQTPSHQVTQMGQEVILRCVPISNHLYFYWYRQILGQKVEFLVSFYNNEISEKSEIFDDQFSVERPDGSNFTLKIRSTKLEDSAMYFCASSDEDAKYFGAGTRLSVL.

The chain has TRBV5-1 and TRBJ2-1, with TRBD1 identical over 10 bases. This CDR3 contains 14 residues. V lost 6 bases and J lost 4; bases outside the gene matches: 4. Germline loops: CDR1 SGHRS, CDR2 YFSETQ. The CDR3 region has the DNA TGCGCCAGCAAACCGGGACAGGGGTACAATGAGCAGTTCTTC. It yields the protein CASKPGQGYNEQFF.

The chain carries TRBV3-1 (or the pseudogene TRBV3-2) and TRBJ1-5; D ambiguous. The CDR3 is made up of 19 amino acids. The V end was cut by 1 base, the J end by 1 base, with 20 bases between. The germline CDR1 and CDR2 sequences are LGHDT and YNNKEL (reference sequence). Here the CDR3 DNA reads TGTGCCAGCAGCCAAGCCCCGTTAAATGGGCGCTTGAGCAATCAGCCCCAGCATTTT. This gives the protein CASSQAPLNGRLSNQPQHF.

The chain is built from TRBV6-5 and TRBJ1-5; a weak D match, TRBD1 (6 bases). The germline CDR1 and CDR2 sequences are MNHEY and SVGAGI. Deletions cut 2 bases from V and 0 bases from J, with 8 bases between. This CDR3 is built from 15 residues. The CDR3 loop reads CASSYPTGSNQPQHF. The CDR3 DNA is TGTGCCAGCAGTTACCCGACAGGTAGCAATCAGCCCCAGCATTTT.

In DNA, the CDR3 is TGTGCCAGCAGCCAAGATGATCGGGAGTCGGAGCAGTACTTC. Amino acid sequence: CASSQDDRESEQYF. The chain has TRBV3-1 (or the pseudogene TRBV3-2) and TRBJ2-7; D possibly corresponds to TRBD2 (6 bases). Trimming took off 0 bases at V and 7 bases at J, with 13 bases between the two ends. The CDR3 contains 14 residues. CDR1 LGHDT and CDR2 YNNKEL come from the germline V gene (reference sequence).

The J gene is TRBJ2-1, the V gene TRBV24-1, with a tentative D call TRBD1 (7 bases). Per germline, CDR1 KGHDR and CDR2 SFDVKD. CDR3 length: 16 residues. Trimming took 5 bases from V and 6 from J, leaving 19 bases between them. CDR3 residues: CATSVGPSRGANEQFF. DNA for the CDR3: TGTGCCACCAGTGTAGGTCCCAGCAGGGGGGCCAATGAGCAGTTCTTC.